This TCR beta chain came from a study of blood T cell repertoires in COVID-19. Study-level background: Donors in the United States, Italy and Spain gave samples during acute or convalescent COVID-19.

This clone was counted only a few times. As handled by the study authors: Reference gene primer amplification in the assay estimated nucleated cell counts. Profiled with immunoSEQ multiplex PCR; TCRdb holds only in-frame clones, not every one. D and trimming were read from the DNA, whereas the V and J calls and clone size are those reported in that table. The table shows about 210,000 clones, with over 75% occurring only once. The sequenced sample consisted of peripheral blood. The source is a man aged 50 or older with COVID-19, enrolled during active disease.

DNA for the CDR3: TGTGCCAGCCTAGCCGCGACTAACTATGGCTACACCTTC. It specifies CASLAATNYGYTF. The rearrangement uses TRBV6-6 and TRBJ1-2; D remains unclear. The germline V gene has CDR1 MNHNY and CDR2 SVGAGI (reference sequence). This CDR3 is 13 amino acids long. V was cut by 8 bases and J by 0 bases, with 10 bases left in between.